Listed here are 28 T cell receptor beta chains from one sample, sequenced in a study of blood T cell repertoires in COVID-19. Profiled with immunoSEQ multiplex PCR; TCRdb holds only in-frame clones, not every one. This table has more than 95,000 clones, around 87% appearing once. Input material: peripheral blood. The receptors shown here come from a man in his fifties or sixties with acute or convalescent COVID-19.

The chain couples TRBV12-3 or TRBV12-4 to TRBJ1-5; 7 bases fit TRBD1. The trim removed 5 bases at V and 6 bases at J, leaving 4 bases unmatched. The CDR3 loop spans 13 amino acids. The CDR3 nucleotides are TGTGCCAGCAGTGTAGGGGGCTCTCAGCCCCAGCATTTT. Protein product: CASSVGGSQPQHF.

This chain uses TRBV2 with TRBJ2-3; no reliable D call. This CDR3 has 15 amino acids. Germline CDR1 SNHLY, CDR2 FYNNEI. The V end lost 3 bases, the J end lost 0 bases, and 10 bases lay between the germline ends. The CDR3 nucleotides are TGTGCCAGCAGTGAGCGCATTTCTAGCACAGATACGCAGTATTTT. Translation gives CASSERISSTDTQYF.

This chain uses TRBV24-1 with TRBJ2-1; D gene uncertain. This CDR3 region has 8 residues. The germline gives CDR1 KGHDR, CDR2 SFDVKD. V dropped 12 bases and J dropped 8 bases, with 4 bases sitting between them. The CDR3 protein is CAPDEQFF. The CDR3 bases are TGTGCCCCGGATGAGCAGTTCTTC.

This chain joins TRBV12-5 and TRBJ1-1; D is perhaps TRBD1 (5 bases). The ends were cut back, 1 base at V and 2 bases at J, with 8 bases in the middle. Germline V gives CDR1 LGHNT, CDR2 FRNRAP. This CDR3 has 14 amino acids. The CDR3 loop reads CASGLDRPNTEAFF. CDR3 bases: TGTGCTAGTGGTTTGGACAGGCCCAACACTGAAGCTTTCTTT.

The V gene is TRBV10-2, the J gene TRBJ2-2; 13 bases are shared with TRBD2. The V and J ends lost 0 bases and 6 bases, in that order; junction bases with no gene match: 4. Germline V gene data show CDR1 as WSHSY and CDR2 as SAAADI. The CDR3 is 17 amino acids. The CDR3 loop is CASSESGLAGVAGELFF. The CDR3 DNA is TGCGCCAGCAGTGAGTCTGGACTAGCGGGAGTGGCCGGGGAGCTGTTTTTT.

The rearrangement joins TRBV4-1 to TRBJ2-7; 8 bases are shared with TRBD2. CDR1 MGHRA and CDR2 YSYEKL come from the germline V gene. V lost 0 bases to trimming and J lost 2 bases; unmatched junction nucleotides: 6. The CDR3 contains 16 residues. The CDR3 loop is CASSQDVIAGTYEQYF. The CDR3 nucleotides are TGCGCCAGCAGCCAAGATGTGATAGCGGGAACCTACGAGCAGTACTTC.

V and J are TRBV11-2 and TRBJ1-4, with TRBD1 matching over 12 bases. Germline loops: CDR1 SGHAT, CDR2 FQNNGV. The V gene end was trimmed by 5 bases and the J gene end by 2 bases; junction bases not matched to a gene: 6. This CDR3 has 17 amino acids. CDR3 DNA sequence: TGTGCCAGCAGCCGGGGACAGGGGGCTGTTACTAATGAAAAACTGTTTTTT. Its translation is CASSRGQGAVTNEKLFF. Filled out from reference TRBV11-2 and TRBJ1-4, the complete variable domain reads EAGVAQSPRYKIIEKRQSVAFWCNPISGHATLYWYQQILGQGPKLLIQFQNNGVVDDSQLPKDRFSAERLKGVDSTLKIQPAKLEDSAVYLCASSRGQGAVTNEKLFFGSGTQLSVL.

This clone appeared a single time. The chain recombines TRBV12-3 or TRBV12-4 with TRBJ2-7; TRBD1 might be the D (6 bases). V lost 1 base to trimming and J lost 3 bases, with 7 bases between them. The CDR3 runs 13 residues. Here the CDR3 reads CASSLETGYEQYF. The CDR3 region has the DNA TGTGCCAGCAGTTTAGAGACAGGCTACGAGCAGTACTTC.

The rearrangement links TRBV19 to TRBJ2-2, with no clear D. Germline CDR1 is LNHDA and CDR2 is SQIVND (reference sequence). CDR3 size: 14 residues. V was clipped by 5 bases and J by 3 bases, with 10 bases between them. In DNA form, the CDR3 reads TGTGCCAGTAGTCGAGACACTTACACCGGGGAGCTGTTTTTT. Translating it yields CASSRDTYTGELFF.

The CDR3 sequence is CASSLVGGGNTGELFF. In DNA, the CDR3 is TGTGCCAGCAGCTTAGTTGGCGGGGGGAACACCGGGGAGCTGTTTTTT. The chain recombines TRBV7-2 with TRBJ2-2; 7 bases line up with TRBD2. V lost 1 base to trimming and J lost 1 base; unmatched junction nucleotides: 3. CDR3 size: 16 residues. Germline values: CDR1 SGHTA, CDR2 FQGNSA.

CDR3 sequence: CASSVGSSSYEQYF. DNA of the CDR3: TGTGCCAGCAGCGTAGGATCCAGCTCCTACGAGCAGTACTTC. The V gene is TRBV9, the J gene TRBJ2-7; D not certain. Germline CDR1 is SGDLS and CDR2 is YYNGEE. Trimming shortened V by 0 bases and J by 0 bases, and 7 bases separated the two germline ends. The CDR3 extends over 14 amino acids.

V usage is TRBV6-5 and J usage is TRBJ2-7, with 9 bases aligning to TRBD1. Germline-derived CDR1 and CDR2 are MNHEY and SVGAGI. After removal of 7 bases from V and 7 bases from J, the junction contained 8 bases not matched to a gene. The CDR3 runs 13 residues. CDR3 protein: CASTTGGPGEQYF. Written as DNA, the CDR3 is TGTGCCAGCACGACAGGGGGGCCTGGAGAGCAGTACTTC.

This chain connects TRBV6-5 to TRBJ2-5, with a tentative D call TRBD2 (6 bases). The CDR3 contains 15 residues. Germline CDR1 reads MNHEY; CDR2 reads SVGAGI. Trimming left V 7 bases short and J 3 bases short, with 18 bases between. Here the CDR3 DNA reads TGTGCCAGCAAGGGTAGCGGAGCTGGAAAAGAGACCCAGTACTTC. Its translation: CASKGSGAGKETQYF.

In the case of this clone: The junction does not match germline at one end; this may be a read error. The CDR3: CASSGTGGNRPQHF. CDR3 sequence (DNA): TGCGCCAGCAGTGGGACAGGGGGGAATCGGCCCCAGCATTTT. The J gene is TRBJ1-5, the V gene TRBV10-2; 10 bases fit TRBD1. This CDR3 spans 14 amino acids. Germline values: CDR1 WSHSY, CDR2 SAAADI.

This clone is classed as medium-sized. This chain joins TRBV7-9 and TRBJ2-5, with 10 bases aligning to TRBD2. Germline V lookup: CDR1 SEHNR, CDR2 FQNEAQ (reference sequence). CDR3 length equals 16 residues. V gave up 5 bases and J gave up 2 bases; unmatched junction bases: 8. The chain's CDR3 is CASSPPTSGFQETQYF. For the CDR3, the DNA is TGTGCCAGCAGCCCCCCGACTAGCGGGTTTCAAGAGACCCAGTACTTC.

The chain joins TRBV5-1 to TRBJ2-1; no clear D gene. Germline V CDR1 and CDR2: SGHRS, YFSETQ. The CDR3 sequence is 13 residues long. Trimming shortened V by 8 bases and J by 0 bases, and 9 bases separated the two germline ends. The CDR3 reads CASRQSSYNEQFF. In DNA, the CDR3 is TGCGCCAGTCGACAAAGCTCCTACAATGAGCAGTTCTTC.

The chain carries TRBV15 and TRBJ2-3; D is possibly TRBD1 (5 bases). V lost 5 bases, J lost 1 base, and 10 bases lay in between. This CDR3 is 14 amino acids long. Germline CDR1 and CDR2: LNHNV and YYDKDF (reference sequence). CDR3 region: CATSSQGGTDTQYF. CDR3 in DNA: TGTGCCACCAGCTCTCAGGGCGGCACAGATACGCAGTATTTT.

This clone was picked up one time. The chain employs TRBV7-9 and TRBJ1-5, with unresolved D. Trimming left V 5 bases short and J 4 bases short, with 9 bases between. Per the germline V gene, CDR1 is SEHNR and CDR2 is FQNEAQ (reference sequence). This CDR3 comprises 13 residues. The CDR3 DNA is TGTGCCAGCAGCCGAGGGCCTAATCAGCCCCAGCATTTT. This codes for CASSRGPNQPQHF.

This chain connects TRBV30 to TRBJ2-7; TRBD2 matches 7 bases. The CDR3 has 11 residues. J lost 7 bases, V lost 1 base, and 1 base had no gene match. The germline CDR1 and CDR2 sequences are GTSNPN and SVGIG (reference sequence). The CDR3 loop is CAWSGGGEQYF. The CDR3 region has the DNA TGTGCCTGGAGTGGGGGGGGAGAGCAGTACTTC.

Here the CDR3 reads CASRSDRENTGELFF. CDR3 DNA sequence: TGTGCCAGCAGATCGGACAGGGAGAACACCGGGGAGCTGTTTTTT. The chain recombines TRBV7-9 with TRBJ2-2, with TRBD1 matching over 8 bases. J gave up 1 base and V 6 bases, and 4 bases lay outside the gene matches. This CDR3 has 15 residues. In germline, CDR1 is SEHNR, CDR2 FQNEAQ (reference sequence).

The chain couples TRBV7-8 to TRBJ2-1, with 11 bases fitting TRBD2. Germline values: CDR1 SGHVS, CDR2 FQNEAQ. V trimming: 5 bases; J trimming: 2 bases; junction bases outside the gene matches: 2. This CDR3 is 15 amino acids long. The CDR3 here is CASSQTSGTYNEQFF. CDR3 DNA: TGTGCCAGCAGCCAGACTAGCGGGACCTACAATGAGCAGTTCTTC.

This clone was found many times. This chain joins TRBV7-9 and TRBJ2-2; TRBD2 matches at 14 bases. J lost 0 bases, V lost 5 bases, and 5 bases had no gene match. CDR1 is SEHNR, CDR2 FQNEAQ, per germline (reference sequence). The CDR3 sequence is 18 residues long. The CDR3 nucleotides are TGTGCCAGCAGCGGACTAGCGGGAGGCTTCGCGAACACCGGGGAGCTGTTTTTT. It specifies CASSGLAGGFANTGELFF.

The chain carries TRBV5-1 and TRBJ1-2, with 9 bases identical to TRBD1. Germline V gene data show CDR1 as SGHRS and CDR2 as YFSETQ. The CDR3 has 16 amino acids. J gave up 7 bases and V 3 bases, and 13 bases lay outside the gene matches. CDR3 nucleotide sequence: TGCGCCAGCAGCTCGGAAATCCCGGGACAGGGAAGTGGCTACACCTTC. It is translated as CASSSEIPGQGSGYTF.

The CDR3 is CASSRRSGTYNEQFF. The CDR3 DNA is TGTGCCAGCAGCCGGCGTAGCGGAACCTACAATGAGCAGTTCTTC. This chain uses TRBV14 with TRBJ2-1, with D tentatively TRBD2 (6 bases). CDR3 length: 15 amino acids. Per germline, CDR1 SGHDN and CDR2 FVKESK. Trimming left V 4 bases short and J 2 bases short, with 12 bases between.

The DNA of the CDR3 is TGTGCCAGCAGCTTATCGACTAGCGGGTTGTACGAGCAGTACTTC. This sequence encodes CASSLSTSGLYEQYF. This chain joins TRBV11-2 and TRBJ2-7; the match to TRBD2 covers 10 bases. After removal of 2 bases from V and 4 bases from J, the junction contained 5 bases not matched to a gene. Germline CDR1 reads SGHAT; CDR2 reads FQNNGV. The length of the CDR3 is 15 residues.

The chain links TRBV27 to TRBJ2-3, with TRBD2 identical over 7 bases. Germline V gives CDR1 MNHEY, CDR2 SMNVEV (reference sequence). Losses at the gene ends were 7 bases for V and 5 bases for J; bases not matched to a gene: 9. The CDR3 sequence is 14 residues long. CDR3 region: CASTPVGEGDTQYF. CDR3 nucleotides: TGTGCCAGCACCCCTGTGGGGGAGGGAGATACGCAGTATTTT.

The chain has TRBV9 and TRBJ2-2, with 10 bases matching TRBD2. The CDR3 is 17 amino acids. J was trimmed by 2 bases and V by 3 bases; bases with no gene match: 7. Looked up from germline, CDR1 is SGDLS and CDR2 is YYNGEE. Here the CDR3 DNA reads TGTGCCAGCAGCGCAACCGGACTAGCGGCCAACACCGGGGAGCTGTTTTTT. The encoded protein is CASSATGLAANTGELFF. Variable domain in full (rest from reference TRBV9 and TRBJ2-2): DSGVTQTPKHLITATGQRVTLRCSPRSGDLSVYWYQQSLDQGLQFLIQYYNGEERAKGNILERFSAQQFPDLHSELNLSSLELGDSALYFCASSATGLAANTGELFFGEGSRLTVL.

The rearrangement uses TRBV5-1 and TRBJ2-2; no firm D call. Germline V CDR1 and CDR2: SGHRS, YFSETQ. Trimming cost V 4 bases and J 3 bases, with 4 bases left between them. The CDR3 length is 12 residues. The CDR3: CASSRYTGELFF. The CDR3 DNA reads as TGCGCCAGCAGCCGGTACACCGGGGAGCTGTTTTTT. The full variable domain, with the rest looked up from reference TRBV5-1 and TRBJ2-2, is KAGVTQTPRYLIKTRGQQVTLSCSPISGHRSVSWYQQTPGQGLQFLFEYFSETQRNKGNFPGRFSGRQFSNSRSEMNVSTLELGDSALYLCASSRYTGELFFGEGSRLTVL.